A single sample gave rise to the 25 T cell receptor beta chains below, sequenced in a study of blood T cell repertoires in COVID-19. The repertoire was sequenced with immunoSEQ multiplex PCR; TCRdb's copy has only in-frame clones and lacks some. This table holds 150,000 to 200,000 clones, around 89% found once. The sequenced sample consisted of peripheral blood. These TCRs come from a man aged 18-30 years who had recovered from COVID-19.

The chain carries TRBV6-2 or TRBV6-3 and TRBJ2-7; 9 nucleotides line up with TRBD2. CDR1 is MNHEY and CDR2 is SVGEGT in the germline V gene. Trimming removed 5 bases from V and 3 bases from J; junction bases left unmatched: 8. The CDR3 is 15 amino acids. CDR3 nucleotide sequence: TGTGCCAGCAGTCAGCAGCGGGAGGACTTCTACGAGCAGTACTTC. This sequence encodes CASSQQREDFYEQYF.

V usage is TRBV4-1 and J usage is TRBJ2-5; weak D call: TRBD2 (6 bases). The CDR3 covers 18 residues. The V and J ends lost 0 bases and 2 bases respectively, with 19 bases between them. Germline lookup yields CDR1 MGHRA and CDR2 YSYEKL. The CDR3 bases are TGCGCCAGCAGCCAAGAGCCTCCGGGAGCCCCCTTGCAAGAGACCCAGTACTTC. Protein: CASSQEPPGAPLQETQYF.

This clone appeared a single time. V usage is TRBV2 and J usage is TRBJ2-3; 8 bases align to TRBD2. V dropped 9 bases and J dropped 3; count of bases not matched to a gene: 8. Germline CDR1 SNHLY, CDR2 FYNNEI. This CDR3 spans 14 amino acids. The CDR3 is CASSQRERTDTQYF. CDR3 nucleotides: TGTGCCAGTTCGCAGCGGGAGCGAACAGATACGCAGTATTTT.

This chain connects TRBV7-9 to TRBJ2-7; TRBD2 matches at 7 bases. The V and J ends lost 7 bases and 5 bases, in that order; junction bases with no gene match: 2. The CDR3 spans 11 residues. Germline CDR1 is SEHNR and CDR2 is FQNEAQ (reference sequence). The CDR3 loop reads CASTAGDEQYF. Here the CDR3 DNA reads TGTGCCAGCACCGCGGGGGACGAGCAGTACTTC.

To note about this clone: This sample includes further DNA sequences coding for the same CDR3. V gene TRBV30 combines with J gene TRBJ1-1; D remains unclear. The V gene lost 0 bases and the J gene lost 1 base, with 6 bases spanning the gap. CDR3 length: 13 amino acids. CDR1 is GTSNPN and CDR2 is SVGIG in the germline V gene (reference sequence). The CDR3 bases are TGTGCCTGGAGTGTACGGGGGAACACTGAAGCTTTCTTT. It is translated as CAWSVRGNTEAFF. Full variable domain (rest looked up from reference TRBV30 and TRBJ1-1): SQTIHQWPATLVQPVGSPLSLECTVEGTSNPNLYWYRQAAGRGLQLLFYSVGIGQISSEVPQNLSASRPQDRQFILSSKKLLLSDSGFYLCAWSVRGNTEAFFGQGTRLTVV.

The chain combines TRBV19 with TRBJ1-6; 10 bases align to TRBD1. Germline V gives CDR1 LNHDA, CDR2 SQIVND (reference sequence). The CDR3 is 16 amino acids. V shed 4 bases, J shed 4 bases, and the junction held 4 bases outside the gene matches. Written as DNA, the CDR3 is TGTGCCAGTAGTACCCGGGACAGGGGTTATAATTCACCCCTCCACTTT. Translating it yields CASSTRDRGYNSPLHF. The entire variable domain, with the rest obtained from reference TRBV19 and TRBJ1-6, is as follows: DGGITQSPKYLFRKEGQNVTLSCEQNLNHDAMYWYRQDPGQGLRLIYYSQIVNDFQKGDIAEGYSVSREKKESFPLTVTSAQKNPTAFYLCASSTRDRGYNSPLHFGNGTRLTVT.

This chain joins TRBV7-8 and TRBJ1-1; 7 bases map to TRBD1. With V trimmed by 3 bases and J by 5 bases, 9 bases remained unmatched. The CDR3 is 15 amino acids. Germline CDR1 and CDR2: SGHVS and FQNEAQ. DNA of the CDR3: TGTGCCAGCAGCTTTCAAGGGGGCAAGGGGACTGAAGCTTTCTTT. Its translation: CASSFQGGKGTEAFF.

The rearrangement joins TRBV28 to TRBJ1-1, with TRBD1 matching 8 bases. With V trimmed by 1 base and J by 1 base, 5 bases remained unmatched. The V gene's germline CDR1 is MDHEN and CDR2 SYDVKM. The CDR3 is made up of 16 amino acids. The CDR3 DNA reads TGTGCCAGCAGTTTATTGGCAGGGGGCAAGAACACTGAAGCTTTCTTT. It codes for CASSLLAGGKNTEAFF.

The chain combines TRBV19 with TRBJ1-5; no reliable D call. CDR1 LNHDA and CDR2 SQIVND come from the germline V gene (reference sequence). Trimming cost V 5 bases and J 2 bases, with 13 bases left between them. CDR3 size: 15 residues. CDR3 nucleotides: TGTGCCAGTAGTCAGCACTACGTCGGCAATCAGCCCCAGCATTTT. Its translation: CASSQHYVGNQPQHF.

This chain connects TRBV24-1 to TRBJ2-1, with TRBD2 as a possible D gene (7 bases). Germline CDR1 KGHDR, CDR2 SFDVKD. The CDR3 is 16 amino acids. Trimming shortened V by 2 bases and J by 2 bases, and 12 bases separated the two germline ends. The CDR3 DNA sequence: TGTGCCACCAGTGATTGGGGGGAGGGGGCCTACAATGAGCAGTTCTTC. Translation gives CATSDWGEGAYNEQFF.

This clone has just one count. The chain uses TRBV29-1 and TRBJ2-1, with TRBD2 matching 8 bases. Trimming removed 3 bases from V and 9 bases from J; junction bases left unmatched: 4. Germline V CDR1 and CDR2: SQVTM, ANQGSEA. CDR3 length: 12 amino acids. The CDR3 DNA follows: TGCAGCGTTGAGTCCCTAGCGGGTGAGCAGTTCTTC. As protein: CSVESLAGEQFF.

The chain combines TRBV21-1 with TRBJ2-3; no DNA check was done on the table's D call, TRBD2. TRBV21-1 is described as a pseudogene. The CDR3 totals 16 residues. CDR3 loop: CASSKVDSGLTDTQYF. The CDR3 DNA sequence: TGTGCCAGCAGCAAAGTAGATAGCGGGCTCACAGATACGCAGTATTTT.

The chain couples TRBV7-6 to TRBJ2-2, with D hard to call. V lost 2 bases to trimming and J lost 4 bases, with 11 bases between them. The CDR3 is 15 residues long. Germline CDR1 reads SGHVS; CDR2 reads FNYEAQ. The DNA of the CDR3 is TGTGCCAGCAGCTTATCAGCGACGAGCACCGGGGAGCTGTTTTTT. Translating gives CASSLSATSTGELFF.

This clone showed up just once. The chain recombines TRBV7-3 with TRBJ2-1, with 7 bases that match TRBD1. V lost 5 bases to trimming and J lost 3 bases; unmatched junction nucleotides: 7. CDR3 length: 15 residues. Germline V gives CDR1 SGHTA, CDR2 FQGTGA. In DNA form, the CDR3 reads TGTGCCAGCAGCGGTGGACAGGCCATCTACAATGAGCAGTTCTTC. Translation gives CASSGGQAIYNEQFF.

This chain joins TRBV5-1 and TRBJ2-5, with TRBD2 matching 7 bases. After removal of 0 bases from V and 4 bases from J, the junction contained 3 bases not matched to a gene. The germline V gene has CDR1 SGHRS and CDR2 YFSETQ. This CDR3 has 14 residues. The CDR3 sequence: CASSLAGGSETQYF. The CDR3 nucleotides are TGCGCCAGCAGCTTGGCCGGGGGGTCAGAGACCCAGTACTTC.

A word on this clone: A much larger clone lies one base from this, so it may be a read error. CDR3 nucleotide sequence: TGTGCCAGCAGCCCCACAGGGACCAATTCACCCCTCCACTTT. Its translation is CASSPTGTNSPLHF. V gene TRBV6-5 combines with J gene TRBJ1-6; the D gene is possibly TRBD1 (6 bases). CDR3 length equals 14 residues. V lost 6 bases, J lost 7 bases, and 13 bases lay in between. Looked up from germline, CDR1 is MNHEY and CDR2 is SVGAGI.

The chain is built from TRBV7-2 and TRBJ2-7, with TRBD1 identical over 7 bases. The CDR3 totals 16 residues. V was clipped by 0 bases and J by 4 bases; unmatched bases: 9. CDR1 and CDR2 from the germline V gene are SGHTA and FQGNSA. The CDR3 region is CASSLAPEGGRYEQYF. The DNA of the CDR3 is TGTGCCAGCAGCTTAGCCCCTGAAGGGGGCAGGTACGAGCAGTACTTC.

The genes are TRBV11-3 and TRBJ1-1; maybe TRBD1 (6 bases). V was trimmed by 5 bases and J by 4 bases, leaving 14 bases between them. Germline CDR1 reads SGHNT; CDR2 reads YENEEA. This CDR3 spans 14 amino acids. In DNA, the CDR3 is TGTGCCAGCAGCGCAGGGGTCGGGGCCACTGAAGCTTTCTTT. The encoded protein is CASSAGVGATEAFF.

The chain recombines TRBV9 with TRBJ2-7; perhaps TRBD1 as D (6 bases). In germline, CDR1 is SGDLS, CDR2 YYNGEE. Trimming took off 4 bases at V and 0 bases at J, with 20 bases between the two ends. The CDR3 covers 17 residues. Written as DNA, the CDR3 is TGTGCCAGCAGCTCACGAGACAGGTCCTTCAGCTCCTACGAGCAGTACTTC. This codes for CASSSRDRSFSSYEQYF.

The chain recombines TRBV28 with TRBJ2-7, with D perhaps TRBD1 (6 bases). V was cut by 4 bases and J by 9 bases, with 16 bases left in between. In germline, CDR1 is MDHEN, CDR2 SYDVKM. The CDR3 sequence is 13 residues long. The CDR3 bases are TGTGCCAGCAGTTACACAGGGTTCAGAGGGCAGTACTTC. It encodes CASSYTGFRGQYF.

The chain uses TRBV28 and TRBJ1-2, with a possible D match to TRBD1 (5 bases). V was shortened by 6 bases and J by 7 bases, with 21 bases between the two germline ends. This CDR3 has 15 amino acids. Per the germline V gene, CDR1 is MDHEN and CDR2 is SYDVKM. This chain's CDR3 is CASSLQGGHYSGYTF. CDR3 DNA sequence: TGTGCCAGCAGCCTCCAGGGAGGGCACTATAGTGGCTACACCTTC.

The V and J genes are TRBV7-9 and TRBJ2-3; weak D call: TRBD2 (5 bases). Per germline, CDR1 SEHNR and CDR2 FQNEAQ (reference sequence). Trimming left V 6 bases short and J 2 bases short, with 9 bases between. This CDR3 has 13 residues. CDR3 sequence reads: CASREEYTDTQYF. CDR3 nucleotides: TGTGCCAGCAGGGAGGAGTACACAGATACGCAGTATTTT.

This sequence joins TRBV3-1 (or the pseudogene TRBV3-2) and TRBJ2-7; 7 nucleotides line up with TRBD1. The CDR3 sequence is 15 residues long. V was pared by 4 bases and J by 3 bases, with 9 bases of the junction left unmatched. Per germline, CDR1 LGHDT and CDR2 YNNKEL (reference sequence). For the CDR3, the DNA is TGTGCCAGCAGCCGCGACTTGGGACAGAGCTACGAGCAGTACTTC. It is translated as CASSRDLGQSYEQYF.

The V call is TRBV7-9, the J call TRBJ2-7, with 9 bases identical to TRBD1. Germline V lookup: CDR1 SEHNR, CDR2 FQNEAQ (reference sequence). Trimming removed 3 bases from V and 3 bases from J; junction bases left unmatched: 6. The CDR3 is 15 amino acids. The CDR3 region has the DNA TGTGCCAGCAGCTTGGGACAGGGCTCGGTCTACGAGCAGTACTTC. Amino acid sequence: CASSLGQGSVYEQYF.

This chain joins TRBV28 and TRBJ2-2, with 8 bases identical to TRBD2. This CDR3 spans 15 amino acids. The ends lost 6 bases at V and 5 bases at J; junction bases unmatched: 8. Germline CDR1 MDHEN, CDR2 SYDVKM. DNA of the CDR3: TGTGCCAGCAGCCACCCACTAGCGGTTACCGGGGAGCTGTTTTTT. As protein: CASSHPLAVTGELFF.